This T cell receptor beta chain was captured in a study of cytotoxic CD8 clonotypes in ibrutinib-treated CLL. Study background: Productive templates averaged approximately 250,000 per sample, and productive rearrangements 94,082. Study-level results: Samples from sustained-remission and progressing patients were taken at different times.

V was pared by 1 base and J by 2 bases, with 6 bases between. The CDR3 is 14 amino acids. Germline V gene sequence: CDR1 SEHNR, CDR2 FQNEAQ (reference sequence). Sequenced by immunoSEQ multiplex PCR; TCRdb stores in-frame clones only, minus some. Counted here are 110,000 to 150,000 clones, 76% occurring once; the ten biggest clones make up 4.5% to 6.5%. This clone was counted many times. The antigen remains undetermined. Other nucleotide sequences from this sample produce the same CDR3. Sequenced here: PBMCs, sampled after 24 months of ibrutinib treatment. The rearrangement links TRBV7-9 to TRBJ1-5; no clear D gene. This sequence was found in a human donor with chronic lymphocytic leukemia. CDR3 nucleotide sequence: TGTGCCAGCAGCTTAGTCGGGGGCAATCAGCCCCAGCATTTT. Protein: CASSLVGGNQPQHF.